This TCR beta chain stems from a study of blood T cell repertoires in COVID-19. Study-level background: Samples representing acute and convalescent COVID-19 were sourced from the United States, Italy and Spain.

Data came from immunoSEQ multiplex PCR; TCRdb stores just in-frame clones and leaves some out. The table lists about 250,000 clones, roughly 87% of them singletons. This CDR3 spans 14 amino acids. V was cut by 0 bases and J by 5 bases, with 10 bases left in between. Germline values: CDR1 SGHVS, CDR2 FNYEAQ. V and J are TRBV7-6 and TRBJ2-5; D possibly corresponds to TRBD2 (7 bases). The TCR comes from a woman in her twenties or thirties with acute COVID-19. The sample consisted of PBMCs or T cells enriched from blood (not recorded which). CDR3 region: CASSLAGGRETQYF. DNA for the CDR3: TGTGCCAGCAGCTTAGCGGGGGGGCGCGAGACCCAGTACTTC.